This record concerns one TCR beta chain sequence. Its antigen has not been determined. Base-call qualities are not available, and no considerably larger clone is one nucleotide away. In the germline V gene (reference sequence), CDR1 corresponds to LNHDA and CDR2 to SQIVND. Relative to germline, V is missing 4 bases and J is missing 2 bases, with 5 bases of the junction outside any gene match. From the cysteine up to the phenylalanine, the CDR3 has a length of 15 residues. Only the CDR3 DNA is retained, 45 bases long and in frame from the first base. This entry belongs to a study of T cell responses to AZD1222 COVID-19 vaccine (dated by TCRdb to the early 2020s). Some background on the complete study: A total of 230 to 250 trial participants underwent TCR sequencing, of whom 207 received two doses of AZD1222 and about 26 received two doses of the MenACWY control vaccine. Enrollment into the trials was organized by age into subgroups of 18-55, 56-69 and 70-plus years, and those subgroups contained approximately 150, 30 and 60 TCR-sequenced participants, respectively.

Taken with the paper, the label for time point translates to: about 28 days (+/-7) after the second vaccine dose. The intended sense of this specimen's treatment or condition label: meningococcal conjugate vaccine given as trial control. The vaccinee samples were drawn from two UK trials, COV001 and COV002, one of which was a single-blind randomized controlled phase 2/3 trial testing AZD1222 (ChAdOx1 nCoV-19) in healthy adults. For TCRbeta chain sequencing, PBMC samples from trial participants were taken at day 0 and at day 28 after the second dose. Overall study results and their limits: The 56-69-year group was small, and its depth increase did not reach significance, likely because of low power. After two AZD1222 doses, both the breadth and the depth of spike-specific TCRs were significantly higher than at day 0 and than in MenACWY recipients. The vaccine-associated CD4 TCRs covered the entire spike protein, and the dominant responses fell in regions 160-218 and 743-854. Epitopes outside the regions mutated in the B.1.351 and B.1.1.7 variants were reportedly recognized by nearly half of the unique spike-specific TCRs. Conclusions about previously exposed vaccinees were limited because only five to seven AZD1222 recipients were SARS-CoV-2 seropositive at baseline. Because no day 14 peak-response samples were available, the repertoires could be characterized only after the peak T cell response. Participants were mostly white British and included more females than males, and it was suggested by the authors that clonal diversity may have been underestimated.

The CDR3 regions of human TCRbeta chains were subjected to immunosequencing. The published analysis was carried out like this. TCRs in the repertoires were matched against a reference library of SARS-CoV-2-specific TCRs that had been generated with the MIRA antigen-specificity platform. Breadth meant the fraction of unique TCRs that were SARS-CoV-2-associated, whereas depth meant the fraction of total T cells that were SARS-CoV-2-associated. Each spike-specific TCR was assigned to its reactive spike region and to a CD4 or CD8 class using the MIRA data. Log10-transformed breadth and depth values were compared by one-way ANOVA with Sidak's multiple comparisons tests. The table comes from immuneACCESS by way of TCRdb, which keeps in-frame sequences with V and J called. Part of the clones is missing from these tables; in studies checked, under half for an unresolved V gene and the rest for unknown reasons. Clone size and the V and J calls come from that table; the DNA yielded D and trimming. The sample profile shows 150,000 to 200,000 clones; approximately 92% of them were found once. The biggest ten clones account for 3.6% of the sample.

This receptor was taken from an adult who received the MenACWY meningococcal vaccine as a control. This chain is built from TRBV19 and TRBJ1-5; 7 nucleotides in the junction match TRBD1. This specimen was peripheral blood, taken 28 days after the second dose of the MenACWY control vaccine. Here is the DNA: TGTGCCAGTAGTAGTACAGGGGTGCGCAATCAGCCCCAGCATTTT. Translation gives CASSSTGVRNQPQHF.